This T cell receptor beta chain was recorded in a study of blood T cell repertoires in COVID-19. Background on the study: Samples taken during acute and convalescent COVID-19 were collected in the United States, Italy and Spain. The analysed material was cDNA or gDNA that came from T cells, B-cell-depleted T cells, or PBMCs.

The Seattle site enrolled patients during active infection and followed them longitudinally. Unmatched junction bases numbered 6, after V lost 4 bases and J lost 6 bases. The germline CDR1 and CDR2 sequences are MNHNS and SASEGT. The CDR3 is 16 amino acids. Original methodology: For nucleated cells, counts were estimated from reference gene primer amplification. The method was immunoSEQ multiplex PCR; TCRdb's version includes in-frame clones alone and lacks a portion of them. The DNA was the basis for D and trimming; V, J and clone size are from that table. Of about 87,000 clones in the sample, approximately 85% are singletons; the top ten hold under 3.5%.

V usage is TRBV6-1 and J usage is TRBJ2-3, with 14 bases that match TRBD2. Specimen: peripheral blood. This receptor was obtained from a woman at least 80 years old with COVID-19, enrolled during active disease. The CDR3 sequence is CASSATSGGARDTQYF. In nucleotides, the CDR3 is TGTGCCAGCAGTGCGACTAGCGGGGGGGCGCGGGATACGCAGTATTTT.